The clone carrying this TCR beta chain has a handful of counts. Time point of the sample: pretreatment peripheral blood. Every patient provided from 1 to 8 samples, collected pretreatment and on-treatment. This sample is drawn from a study of PD-L1 blockade in urothelial cancer. Study summary: A median of approximately 140,000 T cells was found in the blood samples.

Sequenced by immunoSEQ multiplex PCR; TCRdb stores in-frame clones only, minus some. This sample has roughly 52,000 clones, with around four fifths found just once. The V and J ends lost 0 bases and 7 bases respectively, with 6 bases between them. Germline V gene sequence: CDR1 GTSNPN, CDR2 SVGIG (reference sequence). The CDR3 totals 11 residues. This sequence was found in a man aged 50-59 years with urothelial cancer. The sample was PBMCs, taken around atezolizumab (anti-PD-L1) treatment. This sequence joins TRBV30 and TRBJ1-2; D is undetermined. The CDR3 region has the DNA TGTGCCTGGAGTGTCCCGGGTGGCTACACCTTC. This codes for CAWSVPGGYTF.